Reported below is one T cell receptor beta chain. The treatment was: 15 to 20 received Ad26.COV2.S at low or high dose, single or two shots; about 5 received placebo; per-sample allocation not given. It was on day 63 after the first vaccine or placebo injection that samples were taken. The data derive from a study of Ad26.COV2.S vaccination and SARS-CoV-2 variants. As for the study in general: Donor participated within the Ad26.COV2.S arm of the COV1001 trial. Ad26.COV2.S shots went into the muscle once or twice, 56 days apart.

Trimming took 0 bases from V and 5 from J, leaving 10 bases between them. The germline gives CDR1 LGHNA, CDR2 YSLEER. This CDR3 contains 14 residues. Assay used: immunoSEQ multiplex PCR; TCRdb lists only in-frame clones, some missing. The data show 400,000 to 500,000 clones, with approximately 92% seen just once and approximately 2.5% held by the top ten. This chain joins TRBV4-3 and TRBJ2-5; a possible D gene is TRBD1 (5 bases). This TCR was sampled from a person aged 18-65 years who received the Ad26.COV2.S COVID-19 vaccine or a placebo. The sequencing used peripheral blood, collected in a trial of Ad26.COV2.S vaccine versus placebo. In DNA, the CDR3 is TGCGCCAGCAGCCAAGACAGGGTCAGGGAGACCCAGTACTTC. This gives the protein CASSQDRVRETQYF.